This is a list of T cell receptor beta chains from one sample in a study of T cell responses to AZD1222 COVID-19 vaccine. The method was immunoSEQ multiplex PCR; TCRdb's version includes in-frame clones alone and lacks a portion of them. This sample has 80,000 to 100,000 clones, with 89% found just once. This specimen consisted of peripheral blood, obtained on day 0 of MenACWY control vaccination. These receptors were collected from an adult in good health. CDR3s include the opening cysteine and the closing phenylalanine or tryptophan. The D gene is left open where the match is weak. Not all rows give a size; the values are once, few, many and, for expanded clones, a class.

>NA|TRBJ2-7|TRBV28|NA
CASSSTGSYEQYF
TGTGCCAGCAGTAGCACAGGGTCCTACGAGCAGTACTTC
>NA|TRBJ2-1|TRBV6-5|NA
CASSYQGGSYNEQFF
TGTGCCAGCAGTTACCAGGGGGGCTCCTACAATGAGCAGTTCTTC
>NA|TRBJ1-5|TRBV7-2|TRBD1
CASSLVTGGMTGQPQHF
TGTGCCAGCAGCTTAGTCACAGGGGGTATGACTGGTCAGCCCCAGCATTTT
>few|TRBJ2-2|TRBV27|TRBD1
CASSSPGQGGELFF
TGTGCCAGCAGCTCCCCGGGACAGGGAGGGGAGCTGTTTTTT
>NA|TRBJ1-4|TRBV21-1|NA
CASSKRQGWDEKLFF
TGTGCCAGCAGCAAACGTCAGGGGTGGGATGAAAAACTGTTTTTT
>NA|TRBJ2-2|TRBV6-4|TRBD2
CASRAGTSVSGELFF
TGTGCCAGCAGGGCCGGGACTAGTGTCTCCGGGGAGCTGTTTTTT
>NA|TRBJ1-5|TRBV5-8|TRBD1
CASSSNNPGQGTQPQHF
TGTGCCAGCAGCTCAAATAATCCGGGACAGGGGACCCAGCCCCAGCATTTT
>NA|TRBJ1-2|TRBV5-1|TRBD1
CASSPGQDGYTF
TGCGCCAGCAGCCCTGGACAGGATGGCTACACCTTC
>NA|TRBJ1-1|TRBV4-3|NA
CASSQARGSKAFF
TGCGCCAGCAGCCAAGCCAGAGGGAGTAAAGCTTTCTTT
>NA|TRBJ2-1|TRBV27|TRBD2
CASTSGGRDYYNEQFF
TGTGCCAGCACCTCGGGAGGCAGGGATTACTACAATGAGCAGTTCTTC
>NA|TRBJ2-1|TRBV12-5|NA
CASGLVLGGLNNEQFF
TGTGCTAGTGGTTTGGTACTCGGGGGGCTTAACAATGAGCAGTTCTTC
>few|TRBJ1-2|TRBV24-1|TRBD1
CATSDPGQGATYGYTF
TGTGCCACCAGTGACCCCGGACAGGGGGCGACCTATGGCTACACCTTC
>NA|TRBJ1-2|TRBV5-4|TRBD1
CASSLAGDRGGGYTF
TGTGCCAGCAGCTTGGCCGGGGACAGGGGGGGAGGCTACACCTTC
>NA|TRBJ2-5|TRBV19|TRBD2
CASPTPSGDSETQYF
TGTGCCAGTCCCACCCCTAGCGGGGATTCAGAGACCCAGTACTTC
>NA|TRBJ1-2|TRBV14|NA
CASSQGLGGYTF
TGTGCCAGCAGCCAAGGACTTGGAGGCTACACCTTC
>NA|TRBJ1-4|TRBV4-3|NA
CASSQDWGGFNEKLFF
TGCGCCAGCAGCCAAGATTGGGGGGGGTTTAATGAAAAACTGTTTTTT
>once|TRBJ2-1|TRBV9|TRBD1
CASSVAGTGAYNEQFF
TGTGCCAGCAGCGTAGCCGGGACAGGGGCGTACAATGAGCAGTTCTTC
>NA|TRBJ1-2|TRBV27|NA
CASSYGPGPNYGYTF
TGTGCCAGCAGTTACGGCCCGGGCCCAAACTATGGCTACACCTTC
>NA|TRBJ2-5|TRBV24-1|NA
CATPTNPRGGGCRETQYF
TGTGCCACCCCTACCAATCCCAGGGGAGGAGGATGCAGGGAGACCCAGTACTTC
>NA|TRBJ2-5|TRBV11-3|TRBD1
CASSRRTGVKETQYF
TGTGCCAGCAGCCGCCGGACAGGCGTAAAAGAGACCCAGTACTTC
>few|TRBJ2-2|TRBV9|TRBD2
CASSAKSGGLTGELFF
TGTGCCAGCAGCGCCAAGAGCGGGGGACTCACCGGGGAGCTGTTTTTT
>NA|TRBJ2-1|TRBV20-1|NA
CSAERANEQFF
TGCAGTGCTGAGAGGGCAAATGAGCAGTTCTTC
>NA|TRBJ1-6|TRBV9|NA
CASSAHGSADNSPLHF
TGTGCCAGCAGCGCCCACGGTTCGGCGGATAATTCACCCCTCCACTTT
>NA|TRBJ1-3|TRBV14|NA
CASSHLRTVYSSGNTIYF
TGTGCCAGCAGCCACCTACGGACAGTTTATAGCTCTGGAAACACCATATATTTT
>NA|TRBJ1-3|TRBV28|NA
CASSARGFGNTIYF
TGTGCCAGCAGCGCCCGGGGGTTCGGAAACACCATATATTTT
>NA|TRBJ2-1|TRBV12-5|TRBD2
CASGPGTSPYNEQFF
TGTGCTAGTGGCCCAGGGACTAGCCCCTACAATGAGCAGTTCTTC
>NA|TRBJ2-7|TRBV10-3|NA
CAAGPIAGSYEQYF
TGTGCCGCCGGGCCAATAGCAGGGTCCTACGAGCAGTACTTC
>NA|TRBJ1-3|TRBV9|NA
CASSVGGGSSSSDTIYF
TGTGCCAGCAGCGTAGGCGGAGGCAGTTCCTCCTCGGACACCATATATTTT
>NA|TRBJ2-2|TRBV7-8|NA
CASSSTGNTGELFF
TGTGCCAGCAGCTCAACAGGGAACACCGGGGAGCTGTTTTTT
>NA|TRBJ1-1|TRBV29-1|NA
CSVEAVMNTEAFF
TGCAGCGTTGAGGCAGTAATGAACACTGAAGCTTTCTTT
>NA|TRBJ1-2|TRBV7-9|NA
CASSPNPQGYGYTF
TGTGCCAGCAGCCCAAACCCCCAGGGCTATGGCTACACCTTC
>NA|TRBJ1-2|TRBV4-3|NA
CASSQSRGYGYTF
TGCGCCAGCAGCCAATCTAGGGGCTATGGCTACACCTTC